This T cell receptor beta chain was identified in a study of blood T cell repertoires in COVID-19. CDR1 is MDHEN and CDR2 is SYDVKM in the germline V gene. This CDR3 is built from 12 residues. J lost 4 bases, V lost 8 bases, and 3 bases had no gene match. The data were produced by immunoSEQ multiplex PCR, yet TCRdb's version contains in-frame clones alone and is incomplete. The table has over 150,000 clones, 84% seen once; the top ten hold about 12%. This clone was observed a handful of times. Material: peripheral blood. The chain has TRBV28 and TRBJ1-1; TRBD1 matches 8 bases. This TCR was sampled from a human donor in a cohort sampled during active COVID-19. CDR3 sequence (DNA): TGTGCCAGCCGGACAGGGATCACTGAAGCTTTCTTT. It codes for CASRTGITEAFF.